This TCR beta chain was sequenced during a study of tumor and adjacent non-tumor tissue in lung cancer. RNA was extracted from bulk tissue without any cell sorting. The normal lung tissue was taken more than 3 cm from the tumor edge. As for this clonotype: At one boundary the junction diverges from the germline segment, which might be a read error.

The library came from three nested PCR rounds adapted from ARM-PCR protocols. MiXCR, run by TCRdb on the multiplex PCR reads, gives a single entry per CDR3 protein. In the table there are about 43,000 distinct CDR3 sequences, more than 50% of which are singletons. This CDR3 has 14 residues. In germline, CDR1 is SQVTM, CDR2 ANQGSEA. Material for sequencing was distant non-tumor lung tissue. The chain joins TRBV29-1 to TRBJ2-1; D not certain. The source is a man aged 50 to 60 with non-small cell lung cancer. CDR3 residues: CSVEHEVTYNEQFF. CDR3 nucleotides: TGCAGCGTTGAACATGAAGTCACCTATAATGAGCAGTTCTTC.